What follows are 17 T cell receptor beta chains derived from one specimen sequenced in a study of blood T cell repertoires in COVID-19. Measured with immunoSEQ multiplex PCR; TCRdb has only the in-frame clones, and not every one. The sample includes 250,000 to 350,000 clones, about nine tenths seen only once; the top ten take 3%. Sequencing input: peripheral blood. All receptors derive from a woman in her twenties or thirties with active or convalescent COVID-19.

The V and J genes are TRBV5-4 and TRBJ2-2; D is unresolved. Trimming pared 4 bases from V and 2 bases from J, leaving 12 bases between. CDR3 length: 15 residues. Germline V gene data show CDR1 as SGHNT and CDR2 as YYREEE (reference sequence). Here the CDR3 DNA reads TGTGCCAGCAGCCAATACTCCATAAACACCGGGGAGCTGTTTTTT. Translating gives CASSQYSINTGELFF.

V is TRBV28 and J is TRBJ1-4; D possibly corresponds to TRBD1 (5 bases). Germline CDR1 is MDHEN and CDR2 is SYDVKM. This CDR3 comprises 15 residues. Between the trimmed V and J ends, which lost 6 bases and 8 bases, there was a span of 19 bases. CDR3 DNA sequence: TGTGCCAGCAGACATGAGGCAGGGTGGGGAGAAAAACTGTTTTTT. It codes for CASRHEAGWGEKLFF. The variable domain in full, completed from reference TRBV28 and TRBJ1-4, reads DVKVTQSSRYLVKRTGEKVFLECVQDMDHENMFWYRQDPGLGLRLIYFSYDVKMKEKGDIPEGYSVSREKKERFSLILESASTNQTSMYLCASRHEAGWGEKLFFGSGTQLSVL.

CDR3: CASSSPAGASSYEQYF. The DNA of the CDR3 is TGTGCCAGCAGTTCCCCAGCGGGGGCTAGCTCCTACGAGCAGTACTTC. The rearrangement joins TRBV6-5 to TRBJ2-7; 8 bases fit TRBD2. In germline, CDR1 is MNHEY, CDR2 SVGAGI. V dropped 4 bases and J dropped 0; count of bases not matched to a gene: 8. CDR3 length: 16 residues.

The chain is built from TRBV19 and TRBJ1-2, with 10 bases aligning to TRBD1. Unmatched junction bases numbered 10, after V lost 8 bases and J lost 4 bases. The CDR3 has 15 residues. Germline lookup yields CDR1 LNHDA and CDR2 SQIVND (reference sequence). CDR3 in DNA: TGTGCCAGTCGGATCCGGGACAGGGGCTCCTATGGCTACACCTTC. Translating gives CASRIRDRGSYGYTF.

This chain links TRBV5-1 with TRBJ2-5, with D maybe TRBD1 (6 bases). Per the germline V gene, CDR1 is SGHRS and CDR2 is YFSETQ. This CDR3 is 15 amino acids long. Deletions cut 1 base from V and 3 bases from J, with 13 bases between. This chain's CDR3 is CASSLSGTFEETQYF. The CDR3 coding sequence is TGCGCCAGCAGCTTGTCCGGGACATTCGAAGAGACCCAGTACTTC.

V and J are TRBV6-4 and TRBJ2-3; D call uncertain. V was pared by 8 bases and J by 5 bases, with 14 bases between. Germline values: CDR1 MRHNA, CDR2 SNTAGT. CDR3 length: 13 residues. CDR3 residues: CASSTAPGDTQYF. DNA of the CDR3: TGTGCCAGCTCGACCGCCCCGGGAGATACGCAGTATTTT.

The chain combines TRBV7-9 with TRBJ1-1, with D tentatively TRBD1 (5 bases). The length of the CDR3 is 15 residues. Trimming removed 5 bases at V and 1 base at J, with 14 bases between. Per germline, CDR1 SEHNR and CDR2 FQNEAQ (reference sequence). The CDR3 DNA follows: TGTGCCAGCAGCGCCCTTTCAGGGCCGAACACTGAAGCTTTCTTT. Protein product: CASSALSGPNTEAFF.

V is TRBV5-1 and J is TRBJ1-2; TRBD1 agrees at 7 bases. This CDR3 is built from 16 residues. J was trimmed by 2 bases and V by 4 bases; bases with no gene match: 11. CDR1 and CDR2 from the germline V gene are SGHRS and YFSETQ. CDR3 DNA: TGCGCCAGCAGCCCGTCAGGAGACAGGGTAAACTATGGCTACACCTTC. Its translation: CASSPSGDRVNYGYTF.

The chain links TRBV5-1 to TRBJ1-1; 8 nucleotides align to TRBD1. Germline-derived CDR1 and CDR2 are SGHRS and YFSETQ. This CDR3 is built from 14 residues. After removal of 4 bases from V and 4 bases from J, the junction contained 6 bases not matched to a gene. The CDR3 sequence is CASSGSTGGTEAFF. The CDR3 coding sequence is TGCGCCAGCAGCGGTTCTACAGGGGGCACTGAAGCTTTCTTT.

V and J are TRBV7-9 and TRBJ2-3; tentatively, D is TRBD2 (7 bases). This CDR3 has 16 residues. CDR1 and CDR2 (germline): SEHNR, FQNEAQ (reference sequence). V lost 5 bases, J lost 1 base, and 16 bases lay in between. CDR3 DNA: TGTGCCAGCAGCCCAAGGAAGGGGGGGGGCACAGATACGCAGTATTTT. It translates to CASSPRKGGGTDTQYF. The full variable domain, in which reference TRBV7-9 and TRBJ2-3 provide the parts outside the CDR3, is DTGVSQNPRHKITKRGQNVTFRCDPISEHNRLYWYRQTLGQGPEFLTYFQNEAQLEKSRLLSDRFSAERPKGSFSTLEIQRTEQGDSAMYLCASSPRKGGGTDTQYFGPGTRLTVL.

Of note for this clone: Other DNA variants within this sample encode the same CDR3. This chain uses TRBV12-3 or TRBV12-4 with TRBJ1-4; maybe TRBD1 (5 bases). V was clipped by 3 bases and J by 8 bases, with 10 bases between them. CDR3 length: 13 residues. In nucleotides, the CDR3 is TGTGCCAGCAGTTTGGGAGGGGTCGAAAAACTGTTTTTT. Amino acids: CASSLGGVEKLFF.

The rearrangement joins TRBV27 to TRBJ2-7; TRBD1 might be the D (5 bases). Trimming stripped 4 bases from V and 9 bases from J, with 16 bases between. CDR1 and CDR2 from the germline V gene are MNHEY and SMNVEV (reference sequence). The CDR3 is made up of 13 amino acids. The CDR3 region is CASSSQGLLTQYF. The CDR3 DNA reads TGTGCCAGCAGTTCCCAGGGTCTCCTGACGCAGTACTTC.

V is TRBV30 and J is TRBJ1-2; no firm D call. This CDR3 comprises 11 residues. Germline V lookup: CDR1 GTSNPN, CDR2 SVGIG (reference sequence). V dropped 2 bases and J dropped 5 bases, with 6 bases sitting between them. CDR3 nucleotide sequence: TGTGCCTGGAGTCCGCGTTATGGCTACACCTTC. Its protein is CAWSPRYGYTF.

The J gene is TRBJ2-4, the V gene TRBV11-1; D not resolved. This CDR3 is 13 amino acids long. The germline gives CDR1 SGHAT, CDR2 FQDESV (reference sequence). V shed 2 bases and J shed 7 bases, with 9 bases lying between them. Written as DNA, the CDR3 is TGTGCCAGCAGCTTAAACGCGCCGAACATTCAGTACTTC. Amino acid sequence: CASSLNAPNIQYF.

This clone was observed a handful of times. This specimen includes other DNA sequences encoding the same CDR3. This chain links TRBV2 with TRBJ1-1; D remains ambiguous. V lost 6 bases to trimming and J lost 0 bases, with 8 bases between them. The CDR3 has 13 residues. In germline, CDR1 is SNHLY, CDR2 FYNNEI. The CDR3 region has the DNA TGTGCCAGCAGCGACACAGTGAACACTGAAGCTTTCTTT. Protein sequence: CASSDTVNTEAFF.

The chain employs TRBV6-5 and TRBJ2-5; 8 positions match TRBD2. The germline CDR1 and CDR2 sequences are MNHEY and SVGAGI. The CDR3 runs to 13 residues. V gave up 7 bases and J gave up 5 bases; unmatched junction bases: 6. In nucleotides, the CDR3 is TGTGCCAGCACCCACCCGGGGGGGGAGACCCAGTACTTC. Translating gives CASTHPGGETQYF.

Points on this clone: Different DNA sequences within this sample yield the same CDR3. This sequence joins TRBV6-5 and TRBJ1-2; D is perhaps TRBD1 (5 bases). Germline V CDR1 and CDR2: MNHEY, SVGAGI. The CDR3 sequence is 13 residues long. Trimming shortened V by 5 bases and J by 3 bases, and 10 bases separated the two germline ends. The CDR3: CASSPTGDYGYTF. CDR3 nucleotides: TGTGCCAGCAGTCCTACAGGAGACTATGGCTACACCTTC.